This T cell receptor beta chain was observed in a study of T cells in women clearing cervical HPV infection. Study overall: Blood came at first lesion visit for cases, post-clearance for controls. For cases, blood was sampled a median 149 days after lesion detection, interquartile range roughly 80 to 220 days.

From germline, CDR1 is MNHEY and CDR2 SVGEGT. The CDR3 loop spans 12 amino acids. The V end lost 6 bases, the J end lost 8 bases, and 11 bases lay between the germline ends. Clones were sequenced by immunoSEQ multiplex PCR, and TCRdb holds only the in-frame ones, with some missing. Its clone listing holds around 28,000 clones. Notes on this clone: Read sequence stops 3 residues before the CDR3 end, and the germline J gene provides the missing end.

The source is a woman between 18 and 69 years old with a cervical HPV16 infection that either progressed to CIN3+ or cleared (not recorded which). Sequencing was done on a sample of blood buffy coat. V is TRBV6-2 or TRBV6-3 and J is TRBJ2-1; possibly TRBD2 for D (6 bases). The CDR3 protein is CASRAGFYEQFF. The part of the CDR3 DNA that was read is TGTGCCAGCAGGGCGGGGTTTTATGAG.